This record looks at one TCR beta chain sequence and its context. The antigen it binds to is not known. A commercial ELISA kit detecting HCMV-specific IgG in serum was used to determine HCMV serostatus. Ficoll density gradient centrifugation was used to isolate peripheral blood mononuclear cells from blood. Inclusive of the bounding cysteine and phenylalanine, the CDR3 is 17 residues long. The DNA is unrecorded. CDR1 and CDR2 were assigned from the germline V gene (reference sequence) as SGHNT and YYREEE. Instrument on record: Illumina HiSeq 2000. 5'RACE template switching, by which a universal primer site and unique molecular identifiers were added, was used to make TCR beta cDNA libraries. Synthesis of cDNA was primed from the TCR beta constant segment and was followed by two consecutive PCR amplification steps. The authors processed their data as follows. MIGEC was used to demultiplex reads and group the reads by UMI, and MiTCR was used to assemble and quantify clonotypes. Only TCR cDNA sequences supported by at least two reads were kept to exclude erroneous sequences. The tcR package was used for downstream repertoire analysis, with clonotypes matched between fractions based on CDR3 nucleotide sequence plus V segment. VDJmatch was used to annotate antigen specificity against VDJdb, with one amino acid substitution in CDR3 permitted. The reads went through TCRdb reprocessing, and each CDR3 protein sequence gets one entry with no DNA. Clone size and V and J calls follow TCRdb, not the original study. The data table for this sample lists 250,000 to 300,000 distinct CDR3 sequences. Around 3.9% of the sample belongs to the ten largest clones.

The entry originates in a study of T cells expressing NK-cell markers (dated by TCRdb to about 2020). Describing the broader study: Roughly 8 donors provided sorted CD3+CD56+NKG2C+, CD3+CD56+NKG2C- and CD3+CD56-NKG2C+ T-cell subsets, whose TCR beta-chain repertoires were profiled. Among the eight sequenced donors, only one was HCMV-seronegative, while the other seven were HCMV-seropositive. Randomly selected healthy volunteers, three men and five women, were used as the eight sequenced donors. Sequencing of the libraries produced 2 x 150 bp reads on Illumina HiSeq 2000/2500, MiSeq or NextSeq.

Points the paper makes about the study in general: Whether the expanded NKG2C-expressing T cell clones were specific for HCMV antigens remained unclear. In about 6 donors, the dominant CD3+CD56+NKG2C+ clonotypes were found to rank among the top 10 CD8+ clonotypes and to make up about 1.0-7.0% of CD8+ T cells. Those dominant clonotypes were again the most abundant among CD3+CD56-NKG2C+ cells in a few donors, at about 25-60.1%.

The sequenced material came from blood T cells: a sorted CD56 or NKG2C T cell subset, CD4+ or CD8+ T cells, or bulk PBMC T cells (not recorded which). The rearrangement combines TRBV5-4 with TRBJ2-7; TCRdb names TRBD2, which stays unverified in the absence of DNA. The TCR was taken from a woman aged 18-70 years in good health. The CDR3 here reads CASSRSFRREVSYEQYF.